Listed below are T cell receptor beta chains from one sample, sequenced in a study of blood T cell repertoires in COVID-19. Produced via immunoSEQ multiplex PCR; TCRdb's table is partial and in-frame only. The sample contains 200,000 to 250,000 clones, 65% to 90% of which appear only once. Sample: peripheral blood. Source of these receptors: a woman aged 70 to 79 with COVID-19, enrolled during active disease. Each CDR3 is given with its conserved first and last residue. The order of the fields is V gene, J gene, CDR3 protein.

v_call: TRBV30
j_call: TRBJ2-3
cdr3_aa: CAWSVRGLAGGPRDTQYF

v_call: TRBV5-4
j_call: TRBJ1-1
cdr3_aa: CASSPGLGAENTEAFF

v_call: TRBV5-1
j_call: TRBJ1-4
cdr3_aa: CASSLRTATDEKLFF

v_call: TRBV2
j_call: TRBJ2-3
cdr3_aa: CASSGGRASTDTQYF

v_call: TRBV18
j_call: TRBJ1-3
cdr3_aa: CASSPTGGNFDTGNTIYF

v_call: TRBV7-9
j_call: TRBJ2-3
cdr3_aa: CASSPPPRTGAKDTQYF

v_call: TRBV7-8
j_call: TRBJ1-1
cdr3_aa: CASSLSRTGQNTEAFF

v_call: TRBV11-2
j_call: TRBJ2-7
cdr3_aa: CASSLAGTGGVIYEQYF

v_call: TRBV28
j_call: TRBJ1-5
cdr3_aa: CASCNPGGQPQHF

v_call: TRBV19
j_call: TRBJ2-7
cdr3_aa: CASSIDLRVEQYF

v_call: TRBV5-4
j_call: TRBJ1-1
cdr3_aa: CASSRRQTNTEAFF

v_call: TRBV7-2
j_call: TRBJ1-4
cdr3_aa: CASSLGTATNEKLFF

v_call: TRBV7-2
j_call: TRBJ1-4
cdr3_aa: CASSLGGTAGGTNEKLFF

v_call: TRBV7-7
j_call: TRBJ2-3
cdr3_aa: CASSPGARPTDTQYF

v_call: TRBV10-3
j_call: TRBJ1-3
cdr3_aa: CAIRDDSLYSGSGNTIYF

v_call: TRBV25-1
j_call: TRBJ1-1
cdr3_aa: CASGPSRLNTEAFF

v_call: TRBV3-1/TRBV3-2
j_call: TRBJ2-1
cdr3_aa: CASNGQGEQFF

v_call: TRBV19
j_call: TRBJ1-2
cdr3_aa: CASSMDSTPNYGYTF

v_call: TRBV7-9
j_call: TRBJ2-7
cdr3_aa: CASSPGGTGSYEQYF

v_call: TRBV6-5
j_call: TRBJ1-2
cdr3_aa: CASRETGANYGYTF

v_call: TRBV7-2
j_call: TRBJ1-2
cdr3_aa: CASSLFRGRGLHYGYTF

v_call: TRBV19
j_call: TRBJ1-2
cdr3_aa: CASSIDRQGYGYTF

v_call: TRBV7-6
j_call: TRBJ2-1
cdr3_aa: CASSLRREGRNEQFF

v_call: TRBV27
j_call: TRBJ1-2
cdr3_aa: CASSFKGARYGYTF

v_call: TRBV5-6
j_call: TRBJ1-2
cdr3_aa: CASSLGGPGQGTYGYTF

v_call: TRBV7-3
j_call: TRBJ2-7
cdr3_aa: CASSLTAGTYEQYF

v_call: TRBV29-1
j_call: TRBJ1-3
cdr3_aa: CSVGGRNSGNTIYF

v_call: TRBV19
j_call: TRBJ1-2
cdr3_aa: CASSMERAGGNGYTF

v_call: TRBV18
j_call: TRBJ2-7
cdr3_aa: CASSPSLGSFEQYF

v_call: TRBV4-2
j_call: TRBJ2-2
cdr3_aa: CASRPTGGTLTGELFF

v_call: TRBV7-3
j_call: TRBJ2-2
cdr3_aa: CASSGVSGELFF

v_call: TRBV5-6
j_call: TRBJ1-2
cdr3_aa: CASSTSTGLYGYTF

v_call: TRBV11-3
j_call: TRBJ2-1
cdr3_aa: CASSLIKGVYNEQFF

v_call: TRBV4-3
j_call: TRBJ2-7
cdr3_aa: CASSQLFGPGGVYEQYF

v_call: TRBV4-1
j_call: TRBJ1-2
cdr3_aa: CASSNKETAVDGYTF

v_call: TRBV5-5
j_call: TRBJ2-6
cdr3_aa: CASSLVGPGGYTGANVLTF

v_call: TRBV6-1
j_call: TRBJ1-1
cdr3_aa: CASSEGTGVFTEAFF

v_call: TRBV19
j_call: TRBJ1-6
cdr3_aa: CASSRDGVVNSPLHF

v_call: TRBV4-2
j_call: TRBJ2-2
cdr3_aa: CASSLGTGATGELFF

v_call: TRBV2
j_call: TRBJ1-1
cdr3_aa: CASSSGGRAEAFF

v_call: TRBV5-4
j_call: TRBJ2-3
cdr3_aa: CASSSRTSGGDPPTDTQYF

v_call: TRBV3-1/TRBV3-2
j_call: TRBJ1-4
cdr3_aa: CASSQDQGGPEKLFF

v_call: TRBV19
j_call: TRBJ1-2
cdr3_aa: CASSAQINYGYTF

v_call: TRBV5-4
j_call: TRBJ2-3
cdr3_aa: CASSLQITDTQYF

v_call: TRBV6-5
j_call: TRBJ1-6
cdr3_aa: CASTRGGVNSPLHF

v_call: TRBV2
j_call: TRBJ2-1
cdr3_aa: CASSRTSWYNEQFF

v_call: TRBV5-5
j_call: TRBJ1-1
cdr3_aa: CASSPKGTENTEAFF

v_call: TRBV2
j_call: TRBJ1-2
cdr3_aa: CASSEPNGYTF